The entry below gives a single TCR beta chain sequence along with its context. The antigen is unknown. Germline V gene data show CDR1 as SGHTS and CDR2 as YDEGEE. There are 13 residues in the CDR3. V lost 2 bases and J lost 2, with 6 bases in between. The entry originates in a study of identical twins. Study-level findings and limits: Cross-sectional statistical analysis was relied on for the conclusions, without the same donors being followed.

Via MiXCR, TCRdb re-called the 5' RACE reads, giving one row per CDR3 protein. The data show about 340,000 distinct CDR3 sequences, around 9.7% seen once. The sample was naive T cells sorted from blood. The chain couples TRBV5-8 to TRBJ2-3; D is unresolved. This TCR was sampled from a woman aged 50 to 65 in good health. The CDR3 region has the DNA TGTGCCAGCAGCTTCCATTACACAGATACGCAGTATTTT. Its protein product is CASSFHYTDTQYF.